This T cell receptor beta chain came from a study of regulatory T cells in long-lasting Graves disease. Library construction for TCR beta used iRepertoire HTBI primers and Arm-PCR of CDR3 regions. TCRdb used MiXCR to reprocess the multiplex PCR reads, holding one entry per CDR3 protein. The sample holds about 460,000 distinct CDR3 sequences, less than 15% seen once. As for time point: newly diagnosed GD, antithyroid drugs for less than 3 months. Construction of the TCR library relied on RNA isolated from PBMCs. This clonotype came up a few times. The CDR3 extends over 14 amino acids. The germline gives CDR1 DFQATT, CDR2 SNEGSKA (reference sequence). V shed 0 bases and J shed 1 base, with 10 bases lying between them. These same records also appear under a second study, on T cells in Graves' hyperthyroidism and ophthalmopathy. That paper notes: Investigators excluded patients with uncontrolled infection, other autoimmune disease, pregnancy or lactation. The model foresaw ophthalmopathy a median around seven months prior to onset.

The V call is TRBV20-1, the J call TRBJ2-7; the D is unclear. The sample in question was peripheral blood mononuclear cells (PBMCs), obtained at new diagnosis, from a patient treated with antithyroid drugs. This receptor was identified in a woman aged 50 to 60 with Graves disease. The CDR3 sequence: CSARDWAISYEQYF. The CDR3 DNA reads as TGCAGTGCTAGAGATTGGGCTATTTCCTACGAGCAGTACTTC.